A single sample gave rise to the 21 T cell receptor beta chains below, sequenced in a study of shared clonotypes between healthy human individuals. Some clones are missing from TCRdb's copy, which holds only in-frame ones; the method was immunoSEQ multiplex PCR. The sample lists roughly 2.4 million clones; roughly 95% were seen once. Sequencing was done on a sample of naive CD4+ T cells sorted from blood. The subset denotes: CD45RA+ positively selected. Every receptor here comes from a man between 18 and 35 years old in good health.

V gene TRBV19 combines with J gene TRBJ2-7; 9 positions match TRBD2. This CDR3 spans 15 amino acids. Germline CDR1 and CDR2: LNHDA and SQIVND (reference sequence). The ends lost 6 bases at V and 5 bases at J; junction bases unmatched: 11. As DNA, the CDR3 is TGTGCCAGTAGACCTAGCGCGGGAGGGCCCCACGAGCAGTACTTC. Protein: CASRPSAGGPHEQYF.

V gene TRBV5-4 combines with J gene TRBJ2-5, with D possibly TRBD2 on 5 matching bases. CDR3 length equals 14 residues. Trimming cost V 4 bases and J 0 bases, with 10 bases left between them. The germline V gene has CDR1 SGHNT and CDR2 YYREEE (reference sequence). The CDR3 coding sequence is TGTGCCAGCAGCCCGGGCGGGTACCAAGAGACCCAGTACTTC. Protein sequence: CASSPGGYQETQYF.

This rearrangement joins TRBV5-4 to TRBJ1-2, with D possibly matching TRBD1 (6 bases). Trimming removed 4 bases at V and 5 bases at J, with 15 bases between. The CDR3 is 14 residues long. Per the germline V gene, CDR1 is SGHNT and CDR2 is YYREEE (reference sequence). This chain's CDR3 is CASSPQGLEYGYTF. The CDR3 DNA follows: TGTGCCAGCAGCCCTCAGGGGCTGGAATATGGCTACACCTTC.

The chain has TRBV28 and TRBJ1-1; a possible D gene is TRBD1 (5 bases). This CDR3 is built from 14 residues. Germline V lookup: CDR1 MDHEN, CDR2 SYDVKM. V was trimmed by 7 bases and J by 7 bases, leaving 19 bases between them. CDR3 coding DNA: TGTGCCAGCACCCCCGGGGACTTAGGGGTTGAAGCTTTCTTT. Residues: CASTPGDLGVEAFF.

The sample holds a few counts of this clone. The genes are TRBV30 and TRBJ2-5; TRBD1 is a possible D gene (5 bases). V was cut by 0 bases and J by 4 bases, with 9 bases left in between. The CDR3 contains 13 residues. Germline lookup yields CDR1 GTSNPN and CDR2 SVGIG (reference sequence). CDR3: CAWSVLRGETQYF. The CDR3 region has the DNA TGTGCCTGGAGTGTACTTAGGGGAGAGACCCAGTACTTC.

The CDR3 spells CASSANPGLGGIQPQHF. CDR3 in DNA: TGTGCCAGCAGTGCCAACCCAGGGCTAGGGGGAATTCAGCCCCAGCATTTT. The genes are TRBV6-1 and TRBJ1-5; tentative D call: TRBD1 (6 bases). The CDR3 is made up of 17 amino acids. The V gene's germline CDR1 is MNHNS and CDR2 SASEGT. V lost 4 bases, J lost 6 bases, and 22 bases lay in between.

This chain connects TRBV4-1 to TRBJ1-5; D not resolved. The CDR3 length is 17 residues. The V end lost 0 bases, the J end lost 2 bases, and 14 bases lay between the germline ends. Germline V gene sequence: CDR1 MGHRA, CDR2 YSYEKL. CDR3 in amino acids: CASSQDPANVGNQPQHF. CDR3 DNA: TGCGCCAGCAGCCAAGATCCGGCGAATGTGGGCAATCAGCCCCAGCATTTT.

J is TRBJ2-4 and V is TRBV28; a weak D match, TRBD1 (6 bases). Trimming took off 6 bases at V and 0 bases at J, with 15 bases between the two ends. CDR3 length: 16 amino acids. Germline V gene lookup returns CDR1 MDHEN and CDR2 SYDVKM. The CDR3 region has the DNA TGTGCCAGCAGCCTAAGGACAGAACTAGCCAAAAACATTCAGTACTTC. Protein product: CASSLRTELAKNIQYF.

This chain joins TRBV29-1 and TRBJ2-3; 15 nucleotides agree with TRBD2. The J segment lost 4 bases and the V segment lost 3 bases, leaving 2 bases of the junction unmatched. The CDR3 has 15 residues. CDR1 SQVTM and CDR2 ANQGSEA come from the germline V gene. CDR3: CSVDGLAGGPDTQYF. Here the CDR3 DNA reads TGCAGCGTTGACGGACTAGCGGGAGGGCCAGATACGCAGTATTTT.

This chain connects TRBV6-5 to TRBJ1-1; D unresolved. V dropped 0 bases and J dropped 12 bases, with 14 bases sitting between them. The CDR3 runs 13 residues. CDR1 is MNHEY and CDR2 is SVGAGI in the germline V gene. Here the CDR3 DNA reads TGTGCCAGCAGTTACTCGAAAGGAACAAAGTCTTTCTTT. Its protein is CASSYSKGTKSFF.

The V call is TRBV6-1, the J call TRBJ1-3; D gene ambiguous. The CDR3 is 15 residues long. The V end lost 2 bases, the J end lost 0 bases, and 8 bases lay between the germline ends. Germline V gives CDR1 MNHNS, CDR2 SASEGT. In DNA, the CDR3 is TGTGCCAGCAGTGAATCTAGACACTCTGGAAACACCATATATTTT. This encodes CASSESRHSGNTIYF.

The rearrangement links TRBV5-1 to TRBJ2-6; D ambiguous. The germline V and J ends were trimmed by 4 bases and 0 bases, with 11 bases remaining between them. CDR3 length: 16 amino acids. CDR1 SGHRS and CDR2 YFSETQ come from the germline V gene. Here the CDR3 reads CASSPDARSGANVLTF. The CDR3 DNA reads TGCGCCAGCAGCCCGGACGCCCGCTCTGGGGCCAACGTCCTGACTTTC.

The chain employs TRBV28 and TRBJ1-5; the D gene is possibly TRBD1 (6 bases). CDR1 is MDHEN and CDR2 is SYDVKM in the germline V gene. The length of the CDR3 is 17 residues. V was cut by 5 bases and J by 0 bases, with 17 bases left in between. CDR3 sequence reads: CASSPTRGTYSNQPQHF. CDR3 nucleotide sequence: TGTGCCAGCAGTCCTACTCGCGGGACATATAGCAATCAGCCCCAGCATTTT.

This chain joins TRBV9 and TRBJ2-2; tentative D call: TRBD1 (5 bases). The CDR3 is made up of 15 amino acids. Germline CDR1 SGDLS, CDR2 YYNGEE. Trimming took off 4 bases at V and 3 bases at J, with 13 bases between the two ends. In DNA form, the CDR3 reads TGTGCCAGCAGCAAGGGCAGGGCGTACACCGGGGAGCTGTTTTTT. The encoded protein is CASSKGRAYTGELFF.

The chain has TRBV6-6 and TRBJ1-5, with D hard to call. Trimming pared 0 bases from V and 5 bases from J, leaving 8 bases between. Germline V gene sequence: CDR1 MNHNY, CDR2 SVGAGI (reference sequence). The length of the CDR3 is 14 residues. The DNA of the CDR3 is TGTGCCAGCAGTTACTCGATGAGTTATCAGCCCCAGCATTTT. Residues: CASSYSMSYQPQHF.

The J gene is TRBJ2-1, the V gene TRBV9, with D possibly matching TRBD1 (6 bases). V lost 5 bases to trimming and J lost 9 bases, with 21 bases between them. Germline V CDR1 and CDR2: SGDLS, YYNGEE. The CDR3 sequence is 15 residues long. The CDR3: CASSDRGQIQGEQFF. DNA for the CDR3: TGTGCCAGCAGTGACCGAGGACAGATCCAGGGTGAGCAGTTCTTC.

This clone was counted a few times. V usage is TRBV30 and J usage is TRBJ1-6; TRBD1 aligns across 10 bases. Germline loops: CDR1 GTSNPN, CDR2 SVGIG (reference sequence). This CDR3 is 14 amino acids long. The ends lost 7 bases at V and 14 bases at J; junction bases unmatched: 14. The CDR3 here is CASGQGPVRVALHF. Written as DNA, the CDR3 is TGTGCCTCGGGACAGGGGCCGGTAAGGGTGGCCCTCCACTTT.

The gene calls are TRBV2 and TRBJ1-3; no definite D call. Germline values: CDR1 SNHLY, CDR2 FYNNEI. The length of the CDR3 is 13 residues. Between the trimmed V and J ends, which lost 2 bases and 9 bases, there was a span of 11 bases. CDR3 sequence (DNA): TGTGCCAGCAGTGAAACCTTGTACGGCACCATATATTTT. It yields the protein CASSETLYGTIYF.

CDR3: CASRLEEGRSPLHF. CDR3 coding DNA: TGTGCCAGCAGATTAGAGGAGGGGAGGTCACCCCTCCACTTT. V and J are TRBV2 and TRBJ1-6; D perhaps matches TRBD1 (5 bases). This CDR3 region has 14 residues. Germline CDR1 SNHLY, CDR2 FYNNEI. V shed 6 bases and J shed 10 bases, with 16 bases lying between them.

This clone came up once. This chain uses TRBV5-6 with TRBJ2-3, with 12 bases lining up with TRBD2. V lost 0 bases, J lost 5 bases, and 7 bases stayed unmatched. From germline, CDR1 is SGHDT and CDR2 YYEEEE. The length of the CDR3 is 17 residues. CDR3 DNA sequence: TGTGCCAGCAGCTTGGCCTTACTAGCGGGGGGTAGAGATACGCAGTATTTT. Its translation: CASSLALLAGGRDTQYF.

This clone was detected a few times. The same CDR3 can be traced to other DNA sequences in this sample. This chain joins TRBV6-5 and TRBJ2-5; a possible D gene is TRBD1 (6 bases). Germline CDR1 and CDR2: MNHEY and SVGAGI. This CDR3 has 11 residues. Trimming pared 5 bases from V and 5 bases from J, leaving 6 bases between. This CDR3 is CASSQGETQYF. The CDR3 region has the DNA TGTGCCAGCAGTCAGGGGGAGACCCAGTACTTC.